The 16 T cell receptor beta chains below were found in one sample sequenced in a study of immune evolution from preneoplasia to lung adenocarcinoma. Measured with immunoSEQ multiplex PCR; TCRdb has only the in-frame clones, and not every one. This table holds 9,500 to 10,000 clones, about four fifths found once. Sequencing was done on a sample of FFPE minimally invasive lung adenocarcinoma tissue. Source of these receptors: a person between 70 and 80 years old with lung adenocarcinoma. Some clones in this sample may be carry-over from other donors' samples.

The CDR3 coding sequence is TGTGCCAGCAGTCGACAAGACAACTCCTACGAGCAGTACTTC. This sequence encodes CASSRQDNSYEQYF. The V call is TRBV6-5, the J call TRBJ2-7; D ambiguous. The CDR3 length is 14 residues. Germline CDR1 and CDR2: MNHEY and SVGAGI. The V end lost 5 bases, the J end lost 0 bases, and 11 bases lay between the germline ends.

The rearrangement uses TRBV5-1 and TRBJ2-7, with D maybe TRBD2 (6 bases). The germline gives CDR1 SGHRS, CDR2 YFSETQ. CDR3 length: 12 amino acids. Trimming pared 4 bases from V and 5 bases from J, leaving 10 bases between. CDR3 sequence reads: CASSPGLHEQYF. CDR3 nucleotides: TGCGCCAGCAGCCCGGGACTCCACGAGCAGTACTTC.

The rearrangement uses TRBV10-3 and TRBJ1-1; D gene ambiguous. V was shortened by 6 bases and J by 0 bases, with 14 bases between the two germline ends. This CDR3 has 15 amino acids. Germline V gene data show CDR1 as ENHRY and CDR2 as SYGVKD. CDR3 bases: TGTGCCATCAGGGAAGAGGTGAGCATGAACACTGAAGCTTTCTTT. Its translation: CAIREEVSMNTEAFF.

The rearrangement uses TRBV2 and TRBJ2-7; 14 bases match TRBD2. The CDR3 runs to 15 residues. Trimming cost V 4 bases and J 4 bases; bases outside gene matches: 3. CDR1 and CDR2 from the germline V gene are SNHLY and FYNNEI. DNA of the CDR3: TGTGCCAGCAGTGGAGGGACTAGCGGGAGTTACGAGCAGTACTTC. It codes for CASSGGTSGSYEQYF.

The chain links TRBV11-2 to TRBJ2-7; D uncertain. Germline V gene lookup returns CDR1 SGHAT and CDR2 FQNNGV. V lost 5 bases to trimming and J lost 6 bases, with 17 bases between them. The CDR3 totals 14 residues. For the CDR3, the DNA is TGTGCCAGCAGCCCCTGGGCTAGATTAGGCGAGCAGTACTTC. Protein sequence: CASSPWARLGEQYF.

The genes are TRBV5-6 and TRBJ2-7; no definite D call. This CDR3 has 14 residues. V lost 1 base and J lost 0, with 8 bases in between. In germline, CDR1 is SGHDT, CDR2 YYEEEE. In DNA form, the CDR3 reads TGTGCCAGCAGCTTGTACTCTAACTCCTACGAGCAGTACTTC. Amino acid sequence: CASSLYSNSYEQYF.

A word on this clone: The same CDR3 arises from other DNA sequences in this sample as well. This chain links TRBV30 with TRBJ1-6, with 8 bases fitting TRBD1. From germline, CDR1 is GTSNPN and CDR2 SVGIG (reference sequence). The junction had 3 bases not matched to a gene; V was cut back by 0 bases and J by 5 bases. CDR3 length: 15 residues. CDR3 sequence (DNA): TGTGCCTGGAGTGTCCAGGACAGGGATAATTCACCCCTCCACTTT. Protein: CAWSVQDRDNSPLHF. The variable domain in full, with the rest retrieved from reference TRBV30 and TRBJ1-6, is SQTIHQWPATLVQPVGSPLSLECTVEGTSNPNLYWYRQAAGRGLQLLFYSVGIGQISSEVPQNLSASRPQDRQFILSSKKLLLSDSGFYLCAWSVQDRDNSPLHFGNGTRLTVT.

CDR3 in amino acids: CASSYSNQPQHF. CDR3 DNA: TGTGCCAGCAGCTATAGCAATCAGCCCCAGCATTTT. V usage is TRBV28 and J usage is TRBJ1-5; no clear D gene. CDR3 length equals 12 residues. Per the germline V gene, CDR1 is MDHEN and CDR2 is SYDVKM. V was trimmed by 6 bases and J by 0 bases, leaving 3 bases between them.

The chain carries TRBV7-2 and TRBJ2-1; 7 nucleotides match TRBD2. This CDR3 spans 15 amino acids. After removal of 3 bases from V and 8 bases from J, the junction contained 10 bases not matched to a gene. Germline V CDR1 and CDR2: SGHTA, FQGNSA. CDR3 loop: CASSFGGRVFDEQFF. In DNA form, the CDR3 reads TGTGCCAGCAGCTTCGGCGGGAGAGTATTCGATGAGCAGTTCTTC.

This clone was counted only a few times. This rearrangement joins TRBV19 to TRBJ2-5; D might be TRBD1 (6 bases). The CDR3 is made up of 13 amino acids. Germline CDR1 LNHDA, CDR2 SQIVND (reference sequence). V lost 3 bases and J 3 bases, leaving 8 bases between the germline ends. The DNA of the CDR3 is TGTGCCAGTAGTATGGGACACGAAGAGACCCAGTACTTC. It specifies CASSMGHEETQYF.

V is TRBV7-2 and J is TRBJ1-5; TRBD1 aligns across 7 bases. The V gene's germline CDR1 is SGHTA and CDR2 FQGNSA. The V gene end was trimmed by 6 bases and the J gene end by 1 base; junction bases not matched to a gene: 6. This CDR3 is built from 15 residues. CDR3 amino acids: CASRLSGQSNQPQHF. The CDR3 nucleotides are TGTGCCAGCAGGCTATCGGGACAGAGCAATCAGCCCCAGCATTTT.

The chain combines TRBV4-1 with TRBJ1-4; a weak D match, TRBD1 (5 bases). Germline lookup yields CDR1 MGHRA and CDR2 YSYEKL. The CDR3 sequence is 15 residues long. With 1 base removed from V and 8 bases from J, the gap between germline ends came to 14 bases. DNA of the CDR3: TGCGCCAGCAGCCAAGCAGGAGGGGCAGGAGAAAAACTGTTTTTT. This sequence encodes CASSQAGGAGEKLFF.

The chain uses TRBV30 and TRBJ2-3; a possible D gene is TRBD2 (6 bases). The CDR3 contains 13 residues. The germline gives CDR1 GTSNPN, CDR2 SVGIG (reference sequence). V lost 4 bases to trimming and J lost 6 bases, with 14 bases between them. The CDR3 DNA reads TGTGCCTGGAATCCGGGAGACAGTGATACGCAGTATTTT. Its protein is CAWNPGDSDTQYF.

The V call is TRBV29-1, the J call TRBJ1-2; D perhaps matches TRBD1 (5 bases). The V and J ends lost 0 bases and 10 bases respectively, with 12 bases between them. The CDR3 totals 12 residues. The germline V gene has CDR1 SQVTM and CDR2 ANQGSEA. CDR3 in DNA: TGCAGCGTTGAAGAGGCGCGGGGGACCTACACCTTC. Protein: CSVEEARGTYTF.

The chain links TRBV6-5 to TRBJ1-3; 7 bases agree with TRBD1. The CDR3 spans 14 residues. Per the germline V gene, CDR1 is MNHEY and CDR2 is SVGAGI. The V segment lost 11 bases and the J segment 4 bases; nucleotides outside the gene matches: 11. CDR3 residues: CACGLGGGGNTIYF. As DNA, the CDR3 is TGTGCCTGCGGCTTAGGGGGCGGCGGAAACACCATATATTTT.

The chain is built from TRBV5-6 and TRBJ1-6; 10 bases are shared with TRBD1. This CDR3 comprises 14 residues. Losses at the gene ends were 5 bases for V and 7 bases for J; bases not matched to a gene: 3. Per the germline V gene, CDR1 is SGHDT and CDR2 is YYEEEE. The CDR3 protein is CASRPDRGNSPLHF. Written as DNA, the CDR3 is TGTGCCAGCAGGCCGGACAGGGGGAATTCACCCCTCCACTTT.